The 31 T cell receptor beta chains below come from one sample, sequenced in a study of tumor-infiltrating lymphocytes in localized non-small cell lung cancer. Some clones are missing from TCRdb's copy, which holds only in-frame ones; the method was immunoSEQ multiplex PCR. The data hold about 7,200 clones, with around 60% observed a single time. The sequenced material came from uninvolved lung tissue not adjacent to the tumor. The source is a human donor with non-small cell lung cancer.

By proportion, this clone is medium-sized (0.01 to 0.1%). V usage is TRBV30 and J usage is TRBJ1-2; unclear D gene. Germline-derived CDR1 and CDR2 are GTSNPN and SVGIG (reference sequence). The V end was cut by 2 bases, the J end by 6 bases, with 19 bases between. This CDR3 has 15 amino acids. In nucleotides, the CDR3 is TGTGCCTGGAGTCCGAGCCGGCTGACCTGGAATGGCTACACCTTC. Amino acids: CAWSPSRLTWNGYTF.

The sample holds a few counts of this clone. This sequence joins TRBV28 and TRBJ1-2; D is unresolved. V dropped 4 bases and J dropped 10 bases, with 16 bases sitting between them. CDR3 length equals 13 residues. Germline V CDR1 and CDR2: MDHEN, SYDVKM. The CDR3 loop reads CASSSVRLDPYTF. The DNA of the CDR3 is TGTGCCAGCAGTTCCGTGCGACTGGACCCCTACACCTTC.

The genes are TRBV5-4 and TRBJ2-5; no reliable D call. V was cut by 2 bases and J by 5 bases, with 7 bases left in between. The germline V gene has CDR1 SGHNT and CDR2 YYREEE (reference sequence). The CDR3 has 12 amino acids. The CDR3 region is CASSFQGETQYF. The CDR3 DNA sequence: TGTGCCAGCAGCTTCCAAGGGGAGACCCAGTACTTC.

This clone was observed a few times. The rearrangement links TRBV30 to TRBJ1-5; D uncertain. V lost 0 bases and J 11 bases, leaving 14 bases between the germline ends. Germline CDR1 and CDR2: GTSNPN and SVGIG (reference sequence). This CDR3 region has 13 residues. CDR3 nucleotide sequence: TGTGCCTGGAGTGTACCCCCCATTCCGTCCCAGCATTTT. This sequence encodes CAWSVPPIPSQHF.

The V gene is TRBV27, the J gene TRBJ1-1, with D maybe TRBD1 (6 bases). The CDR3 runs to 15 residues. The V end lost 1 base, the J end lost 4 bases, and 13 bases lay between the germline ends. Germline V gives CDR1 MNHEY, CDR2 SMNVEV (reference sequence). CDR3 sequence: CASSLYGGSRTEAFF. The CDR3 DNA sequence: TGTGCCAGCAGTTTATATGGGGGCTCGCGCACTGAAGCTTTCTTT.

This clone was seen a single time. The chain carries TRBV5-4 and TRBJ2-1, with 9 bases matching TRBD1. Trimming at V came to 0 bases and at J to 4 bases, leaving 2 bases not matched to a gene. The length of the CDR3 is 15 residues. Per germline, CDR1 SGHNT and CDR2 YYREEE (reference sequence). The CDR3 DNA reads TGTGCCAGCAGCTTGGGGACAGGGGCGTACAATGAGCAGTTCTTC. This codes for CASSLGTGAYNEQFF.

This clone was found once. The gene calls are TRBV11-2 and TRBJ2-1, with a possible D match to TRBD2 (7 bases). V dropped 3 bases and J dropped 7 bases, with 16 bases sitting between them. The CDR3 is 15 residues long. Germline values: CDR1 SGHAT, CDR2 FQNNGV. The CDR3 DNA reads TGTGCCAGCAGCTTTCGCGCGGGGGCAGGGAATGAGCAGTTCTTC. It encodes CASSFRAGAGNEQFF.

The rearrangement links TRBV11-2 to TRBJ1-2; possible D gene TRBD1, 5 bases. Trimming took 5 bases from V and 0 from J, leaving 10 bases between them. The CDR3 length is 14 residues. Germline CDR1 is SGHAT and CDR2 is FQNNGV. The CDR3 loop is CASSPGTTNYGYTF. For the CDR3, the DNA is TGTGCCAGCAGCCCGGGGACGACTAACTATGGCTACACCTTC.

The chain combines TRBV30 with TRBJ1-2; the D is unclear. The V and J ends lost 1 base and 1 base respectively, with 10 bases between them. This CDR3 spans 14 amino acids. In germline, CDR1 is GTSNPN, CDR2 SVGIG (reference sequence). The CDR3 here is CAWSAPGSNYGYTF. The CDR3 bases are TGTGCCTGGAGTGCCCCGGGCAGTAACTATGGCTACACCTTC.

The J gene is TRBJ1-5, the V gene TRBV30, with a possible D match to TRBD1 (5 bases). V was pared by 0 bases and J by 5 bases, with 5 bases between. The CDR3 sequence is 12 residues long. Looked up from germline, CDR1 is GTSNPN and CDR2 is SVGIG (reference sequence). This CDR3 reads CAWSVGDQPQHF. CDR3 nucleotides: TGTGCCTGGAGTGTAGGGGATCAGCCCCAGCATTTT.

This clone was observed a handful of times. The rearrangement joins TRBV5-1 to TRBJ2-1; 8 nucleotides agree with TRBD1. CDR3 size: 17 residues. Germline loops: CDR1 SGHRS, CDR2 YFSETQ. The V segment lost 5 bases and the J segment 6 bases; nucleotides outside the gene matches: 16. CDR3 protein: CASSSAITGGFGNEQFF. CDR3 nucleotide sequence: TGCGCCAGCAGTTCAGCGATTACAGGGGGTTTCGGCAATGAGCAGTTCTTC.

This clone was observed a few times. The chain links TRBV19 to TRBJ1-5; 7 nucleotides agree with TRBD1. Trimming cost V 9 bases and J 7 bases; bases outside gene matches: 12. Germline CDR1 LNHDA, CDR2 SQIVND (reference sequence). This CDR3 has 14 residues. The CDR3 DNA reads TGTGCCAGCAGACGCAAATCAGGGGGGCAGCCCCAGCATTTT. Translated: CASRRKSGGQPQHF.

The gene calls are TRBV7-9 and TRBJ1-4; tentatively, D is TRBD1 (5 bases). Trimming removed 8 bases from V and 5 bases from J, with 15 bases in between. Germline V gives CDR1 SEHNR, CDR2 FQNEAQ (reference sequence). The CDR3 sequence is 14 residues long. The CDR3 spells CASWGSAENEKLFF. CDR3 sequence (DNA): TGTGCCAGCTGGGGGTCGGCAGAGAATGAAAAACTGTTTTTT. Full variable domain (remainder filled in from reference TRBV7-9 and TRBJ1-4): DTGVSQNPRHKITKRGQNVTFRCDPISEHNRLYWYRQTLGQGPEFLTYFQNEAQLEKSRLLSDRFSAERPKGSFSTLEIQRTEQGDSAMYLCASWGSAENEKLFFGSGTQLSVL.

The table lists this clone with a count of one. V gene TRBV19 combines with J gene TRBJ2-2; D is perhaps TRBD1 (7 bases). The CDR3 spans 14 residues. The germline V gene has CDR1 LNHDA and CDR2 SQIVND (reference sequence). V lost 8 bases, J lost 6 bases, and 16 bases lay in between. The CDR3 sequence: CASPQTGRSGELFF. CDR3 nucleotide sequence: TGTGCCAGTCCTCAGACAGGGAGGTCCGGGGAGCTGTTTTTT.

V usage is TRBV9 and J usage is TRBJ2-2, with D possibly matching TRBD1 (6 bases). Germline V gene data show CDR1 as SGDLS and CDR2 as YYNGEE. The CDR3 runs to 15 residues. V was cut by 0 bases and J by 3 bases, with 9 bases left in between. The CDR3 nucleotides are TGTGCCAGCAGCGTAGAGACAGGATACACCGGGGAGCTGTTTTTT. Its protein product is CASSVETGYTGELFF.

The chain recombines TRBV6-5 with TRBJ1-1; no clear D. Between the trimmed V and J ends, which lost 2 bases and 4 bases, there was a span of 14 bases. The CDR3 is 15 amino acids. Per the germline V gene, CDR1 is MNHEY and CDR2 is SVGAGI. CDR3 sequence: CASSYTDNSGTEAFF. The CDR3 DNA follows: TGTGCCAGCAGTTACACCGACAACAGTGGCACTGAAGCTTTCTTT.

This chain uses TRBV5-1 with TRBJ2-2; maybe TRBD1 (5 bases). Germline assignment: CDR1 SGHRS and CDR2 YFSETQ. The CDR3 runs to 13 residues. The V gene lost 4 bases and the J gene lost 7 bases, with 11 bases spanning the gap. This CDR3 reads CASSIQDSGELFF. The CDR3 DNA follows: TGCGCCAGCAGCATACAGGATAGCGGGGAGCTGTTTTTT.

This clone was observed once. The CDR3 nucleotides read TGCGCCAGCAGCTTAAAACAGGGGGCCTACAATGAGCAGTTCTTC. Amino acids: CASSLKQGAYNEQFF. This sequence joins TRBV5-1 and TRBJ2-1; TRBD1 agrees at 8 bases. V lost 2 bases, J lost 2 bases, and 3 bases stayed unmatched. The germline V gene has CDR1 SGHRS and CDR2 YFSETQ. CDR3 length: 15 residues.

The V call is TRBV27, the J call TRBJ1-1; no clear D. Per germline, CDR1 MNHEY and CDR2 SMNVEV (reference sequence). The CDR3 is 15 residues long. Trimming removed 3 bases from V and 3 bases from J, with 14 bases in between. This CDR3 reads CASSLGLGLYTEAFF. DNA of the CDR3: TGTGCCAGCAGTTTGGGGTTGGGGTTGTACACTGAAGCTTTCTTT.

The V call is TRBV5-1, the J call TRBJ1-1, with 7 nucleotides matching TRBD1. The CDR3 runs 16 residues. Germline CDR1 reads SGHRS; CDR2 reads YFSETQ. V shed 3 bases, J shed 0 bases, and the junction held 8 bases outside the gene matches. The CDR3 DNA reads TGCGCCAGCAGCTCGATTCCAGGGGGACTGAACACTGAAGCTTTCTTT. Protein: CASSSIPGGLNTEAFF.

This clone was detected once. The chain joins TRBV5-1 to TRBJ1-1; D may be TRBD1 (6 bases). The CDR3 is 15 residues long. Germline V gene data show CDR1 as SGHRS and CDR2 as YFSETQ. V lost 2 bases, J lost 4 bases, and 15 bases lay in between. The CDR3 region is CASSLQGGQTTEAFF. CDR3 in DNA: TGCGCCAGCAGCTTACAAGGGGGTCAGACCACTGAAGCTTTCTTT.

This chain uses TRBV11-2 with TRBJ2-3, with 7 positions matching TRBD2. The V gene's germline CDR1 is SGHAT and CDR2 FQNNGV. V trimming: 7 bases; J trimming: 0 bases; junction bases outside the gene matches: 7. The CDR3 sequence is 15 residues long. CDR3: CASTAMGGSTDTQYF. DNA for the CDR3: TGTGCCAGCACCGCCATGGGGGGGAGCACAGATACGCAGTATTTT.

J is TRBJ2-7 and V is TRBV5-1; 9 bases line up with TRBD1. V trimming: 4 bases; J trimming: 4 bases; junction bases outside the gene matches: 9. The CDR3 spans 15 residues. Germline V gene data show CDR1 as SGHRS and CDR2 as YFSETQ. CDR3 in amino acids: CASSHISTGGYEQYF. In nucleotides, the CDR3 is TGCGCCAGCAGCCACATATCGACAGGGGGTTACGAGCAGTACTTC.

The chain is built from TRBV28 and TRBJ1-2; D gene uncertain. Deletions cut 5 bases from V and 8 bases from J, with 21 bases between. Germline loops: CDR1 MDHEN, CDR2 SYDVKM. The CDR3 has 15 residues. Here the CDR3 reads CASSPVEGLTRGYTF. CDR3 sequence (DNA): TGTGCCAGCAGTCCCGTGGAGGGCTTGACGAGGGGCTACACCTTC.

This rearrangement joins TRBV2 to TRBJ2-3; D is unresolved. The CDR3 sequence is 14 residues long. Germline V gene sequence: CDR1 SNHLY, CDR2 FYNNEI. The V gene lost 8 bases and the J gene lost 3 bases, with 15 bases spanning the gap. CDR3 in DNA: TGTGCCAGCTATGGCTTTGCCGGAACAGATACGCAGTATTTT. Translation: CASYGFAGTDTQYF. The variable domain in full, completed from reference TRBV2 and TRBJ2-3, reads EPEVTQTPSHQVTQMGQEVILRCVPISNHLYFYWYRQILGQKVEFLVSFYNNEISEKSEIFDDQFSVERPDGSNFTLKIRSTKLEDSAMYFCASYGFAGTDTQYFGPGTRLTVL.

A single count supports this clone. The chain employs TRBV9 and TRBJ2-3, with D possibly being TRBD1 (5 bases). V shed 0 bases and J shed 1 base, with 9 bases lying between them. The length of the CDR3 is 15 residues. Germline lookup yields CDR1 SGDLS and CDR2 YYNGEE. The CDR3 DNA reads as TGTGCCAGCAGCGTAGTAGGGGATGGCACAGATACGCAGTATTTT. This translates into CASSVVGDGTDTQYF.

This clone appeared a few times. The chain carries TRBV4-3 and TRBJ2-1, with D tentatively TRBD1 (5 bases). Germline V gene lookup returns CDR1 LGHNA and CDR2 YSLEER. The CDR3 totals 14 residues. Trimming removed 0 bases from V and 8 bases from J, with 11 bases in between. Here the CDR3 reads CASSQDPRVDEQFF. In nucleotides, the CDR3 is TGCGCCAGCAGCCAAGACCCCAGGGTCGATGAGCAGTTCTTC.

Only a few counts were recorded for this clone. The chain has TRBV19 and TRBJ2-7, with 8 bases identical to TRBD1. This CDR3 region has 13 residues. Per the germline V gene, CDR1 is LNHDA and CDR2 is SQIVND (reference sequence). V gave up 5 bases and J gave up 4 bases; unmatched junction bases: 4. The CDR3 bases are TGTGCCAGTAGTGAGGGGACAGGTTACGAGCAGTACTTC. Its protein product is CASSEGTGYEQYF.

The chain uses TRBV5-1 and TRBJ2-7, with 9 positions matching TRBD1. Trimming took 3 bases from V and 4 from J; bases not matched to a gene: 2. Germline V gene data show CDR1 as SGHRS and CDR2 as YFSETQ. This CDR3 contains 13 residues. The CDR3 protein is CASSSDRGYEQYF. CDR3 sequence (DNA): TGCGCCAGCAGCTCGGACAGGGGTTACGAGCAGTACTTC.

This clone was seen a few times. The chain combines TRBV25-1 with TRBJ2-1, with D unresolved. Germline V gene data show CDR1 as MGHDK and CDR2 as SYGVNS. CDR3 length: 11 residues. The V end was cut by 2 bases, the J end by 5 bases, with 1 base between. CDR3 coding DNA: TGTGCCAGCAGTGAACACAATGAGCAGTTCTTC. Protein: CASSEHNEQFF.

This clone is categorized as medium-sized. V and J are TRBV7-6 and TRBJ1-6; 9 bases agree with TRBD1. The CDR3 contains 17 residues. With V trimmed by 1 base and J by 7 bases, 8 bases remained unmatched. The V gene's germline CDR1 is SGHVS and CDR2 FNYEAQ. The chain's CDR3 is CASSLDHDRGVNSPLHF. CDR3 bases: TGTGCCAGCAGCTTAGACCATGACAGGGGGGTGAATTCACCCCTCCACTTT.